This T cell receptor beta chain was documented in a study of Graves' ophthalmopathy and Graves' hyperthyroidism. Germline lookup yields CDR1 MNHNS and CDR2 SASEGT. CDR3 length: 12 amino acids. Trimming cost V 10 bases and J 7 bases, with 17 bases left between them. RNA transcripts were the source from which TCR beta CDR3 regions were amplified. The first-round RT-PCR employed HTBI primers together with the Qiagen OneStep RT-PCR kit. A multiplex PCR was then performed as the second round. TCRdb re-called the multiplex PCR reads with MiXCR, one entry per CDR3 protein. The data contain 200,000 to 250,000 distinct CDR3 sequences, less than 30% of them singletons. This clonotype was seen ten or more times.

This chain uses TRBV6-1 with TRBJ2-7, with D perhaps assigned TRBD1 or TRBD2 (5 bases each). The sequencing sample was made of peripheral blood. The receptor was derived from a man in his fifties with Graves' ophthalmopathy. The CDR3 sequence is CAIAGAGKEQYF. In nucleotides, the CDR3 is TGTGCCATCGCCGGGGCAGGGAAGGAGCAGTACTTC.